This entry is about one TCR beta chain. With V trimmed by 7 bases and J by 5 bases, 8 bases remained unmatched. The CDR3 consists of 14 residues. Per germline, CDR1 MNHEY and CDR2 SVGAGI. Profiling relied on immunoSEQ multiplex PCR, and the TCRdb table lists in-frame clones only, not all of them. Here the sample spans 200,000 to 300,000 clones, around 88% being singletons. The record originates from a study of blood T cell repertoires in COVID-19. At the level of the study: The samples span acute and convalescent COVID-19 from the United States, Italy and Spain. T cells, B-cell-depleted T cells, or PBMCs provided the cDNA or gDNA that served as material.

The sequence derives from a man aged 25-40 years with active or convalescent COVID-19. Source material: peripheral blood. The J gene is TRBJ1-5, the V gene TRBV6-5; TRBD1 matches at 7 bases. The chain's CDR3 is CASNTGQVYQPQHF. The CDR3 DNA follows: TGTGCCAGCAATACTGGACAGGTCTATCAGCCCCAGCATTTT.